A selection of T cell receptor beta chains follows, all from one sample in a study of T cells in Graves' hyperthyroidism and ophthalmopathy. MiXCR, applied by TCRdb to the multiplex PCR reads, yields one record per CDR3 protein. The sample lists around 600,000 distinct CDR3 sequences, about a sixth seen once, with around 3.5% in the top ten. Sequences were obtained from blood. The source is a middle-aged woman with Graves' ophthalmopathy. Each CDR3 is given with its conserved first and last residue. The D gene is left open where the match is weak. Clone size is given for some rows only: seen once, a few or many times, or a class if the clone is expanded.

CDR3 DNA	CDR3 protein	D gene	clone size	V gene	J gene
TGTGCCAGCAGTTTCGTCCCCACTACGCAGCCCCAGCATTTT	CASSFVPTTQPQHF	-	-	TRBV28	TRBJ1-5
TGTGCCAGTAGCCAAAAATCAGGGGGCGTTGGTCAGCCCCAGCATTTT	CASSQKSGGVGQPQHF	TRBD1	few	TRBV19	TRBJ1-5
TGCGCCAGCAGAGTCATTGCGGGACCTAGCTCCTACGAGCAGTACTTC	CASRVIAGPSSYEQYF	-	many	TRBV5-1	TRBJ2-7
TGTGCCAGCAGTGAAGCGCTTCTGATTGGAGAGGAATCTAACTATGGCTACACCTTC	CASSEALLIGEESNYGYTF	-	many	TRBV6-1	TRBJ1-2
TGTGCCAGCAGCTTGGGGACTAGAAAAGAGACCCAGTACTTC	CASSLGTRKETQYF	TRBD2	many	TRBV5-6	TRBJ2-5
TGCGCCAGCAGCCCATTGGGGGGGGCCCGAGCCAAAAACATTCAGTACTTC	CASSPLGGARAKNIQYF	-	few	TRBV4-1	TRBJ2-4
TGTGCCAGCAGGGACGGACTAGCGGGAGTCAATGAGCAGTTCTTC	CASRDGLAGVNEQFF	TRBD2	many	TRBV2	TRBJ2-1
TGCAGTGCTAGGGGGGAGATAAACCTACACGAGCAGTACTTC	CSARGEINLHEQYF	-	many	TRBV20-1	TRBJ2-7
TGTGCCAGCAGCGTAGCTGTGCAGGGATCGGGCTACACCTTC	CASSVAVQGSGYTF	-	few	TRBV9	TRBJ1-2
TGTGCCAGCAGTGCCCCGGCGGGACTAGCGGGATACACAGATACGCAGTATTTT	CASSAPAGLAGYTDTQYF	TRBD2	-	TRBV2	TRBJ2-3
TGCAGTGCAACCGGGACGGACTATGGCTACACCTTC	CSATGTDYGYTF	-	many	TRBV20-1	TRBJ1-2
TGTGCCAGCAGTACAGGGACCGGCTACGAGCAGTACTTC	CASSTGTGYEQYF	-	-	TRBV3-1	TRBJ2-7
TGCGCCAGCAGCTTGGATCTGTTAGCCTACAATGAGCAGTTCTTC	CASSLDLLAYNEQFF	-	many	TRBV5-1	TRBJ2-1
TGTGCCAGCAGTTTTCGGGGACAGGTCGCCTACAATGAGCAGTTCTTC	CASSFRGQVAYNEQFF	TRBD1	many	TRBV27	TRBJ2-1
TGCGCCAGCACGGATCGTCGACAGACACCCCTGAATGAGCAGTTCTTC	CASTDRRQTPLNEQFF	-	-	TRBV4-1	TRBJ2-1
TGTGCCAGCAGCTTATCGGTGGGGATGGTAAATGAGCAGTTCTTC	CASSLSVGMVNEQFF	-	many	TRBV7-9	TRBJ2-1
TGTGCCAGCAGCTCCCAGGAGGATCAGCCCCAGCATTTT	CASSSQEDQPQHF	-	few	TRBV7-6	TRBJ1-5
TGTGCCAGCAGCTTATCCCAGGCCACCGGGGAGCTGTTTTTT	CASSLSQATGELFF	-	-	TRBV7-3	TRBJ2-2
TGTGCCAGCTATCGGGGACTCGTGACCAGAAGCTCCTACAATGAGCAGTTCTTC	CASYRGLVTRSSYNEQFF	-	many	TRBV2	TRBJ2-1
TGTGCCAGCAGAGCGACCATCCTGACCACAGTCGATGATACGCAGTATTTT	CASRATILTTVDDTQYF	-	-	TRBV2	TRBJ2-3
TGTGCCAGCAGTTTGGGGGGGCGGCAGGGCACTGAAGCTTTCTTT	CASSLGGRQGTEAFF	-	many	TRBV28	TRBJ1-1
TGTGCCAGCATTAGGGGCCTCACTAATGAAAAACTGTTTTTT	CASIRGLTNEKLFF	-	-	TRBV6-2/TRBV6-3	TRBJ1-4
TGTGCCAGCAGTGCAACTAGCGGGGGGGCAGATACGCAGTATTTT	CASSATSGGADTQYF	TRBD2	-	TRBV6-1	TRBJ2-3